A selection of T cell receptor beta chains follows, all from one sample in a study of blood T cell repertoires in COVID-19. Clones were sequenced by immunoSEQ multiplex PCR, and TCRdb holds only the in-frame ones, with some missing. The data show hundreds of thousands of clones, with under 90% seen just once and 3.5% to 4% held by the top ten. The sample comprised PBMCs or T cells enriched from blood (not recorded which). The receptors were sampled from a woman aged 40-49 years who had been exposed to COVID-19. The CDR3 runs from the conserved cysteine through the conserved F or W. Each record gives: clone size, D gene, V gene, J gene, CDR3 protein, CDR3 DNA. A D gene is named only where the DNA matches it firmly. Rows give clone size only sometimes, using once, few, many, or a class for an expanded clone.

clone_size: .; d_call: .; v_call: TRBV5-1; j_call: TRBJ1-5; cdr3_aa: CASSLTTDQPQHF; cdr3_nt: TGCGCCAGCAGCTTGACGACAGATCAGCCCCAGCATTTT
clone_size: .; d_call: TRBD2; v_call: TRBV19; j_call: TRBJ2-1; cdr3_aa: CASSTGLAGAANEQFF; cdr3_nt: TGTGCCAGTAGTACGGGACTAGCGGGGGCTGCCAATGAGCAGTTCTTC
clone_size: .; d_call: TRBD2; v_call: TRBV19; j_call: TRBJ2-3; cdr3_aa: CASSEDLAGGTDTQYF; cdr3_nt: TGTGCCAGTAGCGAGGACCTAGCGGGGGGAACAGATACGCAGTATTTT
clone_size: .; d_call: .; v_call: TRBV3-1/TRBV3-2; j_call: TRBJ1-5; cdr3_aa: CASSQKAGDNQPQHF; cdr3_nt: TGTGCCAGCAGCCAAAAGGCAGGGGACAATCAGCCCCAGCATTTT
clone_size: .; d_call: .; v_call: TRBV19; j_call: TRBJ1-5; cdr3_aa: CASAHPYQPQHF; cdr3_nt: TGTGCCAGTGCGCACCCTTATCAGCCCCAGCATTTT
clone_size: .; d_call: .; v_call: TRBV19; j_call: TRBJ1-2; cdr3_aa: CASSIDHQGNYGYTF; cdr3_nt: TGTGCCAGTAGTATCGATCATCAGGGAAACTATGGCTACACCTTC
clone_size: .; d_call: TRBD1; v_call: TRBV18; j_call: TRBJ1-6; cdr3_aa: CASSPDRGIGSPLHF; cdr3_nt: TGTGCCAGCTCACCAGACAGGGGTATCGGATCACCCCTCCACTTT
clone_size: .; d_call: .; v_call: TRBV7-9; j_call: TRBJ1-2; cdr3_aa: CASSQQGVYGYTF; cdr3_nt: TGTGCCAGCAGCCAACAGGGCGTCTATGGCTACACCTTC
clone_size: few; d_call: .; v_call: TRBV19; j_call: TRBJ1-1; cdr3_aa: CASTWGATSNTEAFF; cdr3_nt: TGTGCCAGTACATGGGGAGCAACATCGAACACTGAAGCTTTCTTT
clone_size: .; d_call: TRBD1; v_call: TRBV19; j_call: TRBJ1-1; cdr3_aa: CASTPGTDLNTEAFF; cdr3_nt: TGTGCCAGTACCCCCGGGACAGACTTGAACACTGAAGCTTTCTTT
clone_size: .; d_call: TRBD1; v_call: TRBV6-5; j_call: TRBJ1-4; cdr3_aa: CASSAQQGKLFF; cdr3_nt: TGTGCCAGCAGCGCTCAACAGGGGAAACTGTTTTTT
clone_size: .; d_call: TRBD1; v_call: TRBV12-3/TRBV12-4; j_call: TRBJ2-7; cdr3_aa: CASSRTGGNEQYF; cdr3_nt: TGTGCCAGCAGTCGGACAGGGGGCAACGAGCAGTACTTC
clone_size: .; d_call: TRBD1; v_call: TRBV28; j_call: TRBJ1-2; cdr3_aa: CASSRPDRAYGYTF; cdr3_nt: TGTGCCAGCAGCCGCCCCGACAGGGCTTATGGCTACACCTTC
clone_size: .; d_call: .; v_call: TRBV11-1; j_call: TRBJ2-2; cdr3_aa: CASSFQGSDTGELFF; cdr3_nt: TGTGCCAGCAGCTTTCAGGGGTCGGACACCGGGGAGCTGTTTTTT
clone_size: .; d_call: TRBD2; v_call: TRBV5-4; j_call: TRBJ2-3; cdr3_aa: CASSSGGVPTDTQYF; cdr3_nt: TGTGCCAGCAGCTCCGGGGGGGTGCCCACAGATACGCAGTATTTT
clone_size: .; d_call: .; v_call: TRBV27; j_call: TRBJ1-1; cdr3_aa: CASREEGSMNTEAFF; cdr3_nt: TGTGCCAGCAGGGAGGAGGGTTCAATGAACACTGAAGCTTTCTTT
clone_size: .; d_call: .; v_call: TRBV24-1; j_call: TRBJ2-1; cdr3_aa: CATSDSVAEAYNEQFF; cdr3_nt: TGTGCCACCAGTGATTCGGTAGCCGAGGCCTACAATGAGCAGTTCTTC
clone_size: .; d_call: .; v_call: TRBV5-1; j_call: TRBJ2-2; cdr3_aa: CASSPEGNTGELFF; cdr3_nt: TGCGCCAGCAGCCCGGAGGGAAACACCGGGGAGCTGTTTTTT
clone_size: .; d_call: TRBD1; v_call: TRBV7-9; j_call: TRBJ1-1; cdr3_aa: CASRKGQGANTEAFF; cdr3_nt: TGTGCCAGCAGGAAGGGACAGGGGGCGAACACTGAAGCTTTCTTT
clone_size: .; d_call: .; v_call: TRBV27; j_call: TRBJ2-7; cdr3_aa: CASSHTGSSYEQYF; cdr3_nt: TGTGCCAGCAGTCACACAGGGAGCTCCTACGAGCAGTACTTC
clone_size: .; d_call: TRBD1; v_call: TRBV7-2; j_call: TRBJ1-1; cdr3_aa: CASSGDRGNTEAFF; cdr3_nt: TGTGCCAGCAGCGGGGACAGGGGGAACACTGAAGCTTTCTTT
clone_size: .; d_call: TRBD1; v_call: TRBV4-2; j_call: TRBJ1-3; cdr3_aa: CASSQGGQGSGNTIYF; cdr3_nt: TGTGCCAGCAGCCAAGGTGGACAGGGGTCTGGAAACACCATATATTTT
clone_size: .; d_call: .; v_call: TRBV28; j_call: TRBJ1-1; cdr3_aa: CASSSLTTETEAFF; cdr3_nt: TGTGCCAGCAGTTCTTTGACTACTGAAACTGAAGCTTTCTTT
clone_size: .; d_call: TRBD2; v_call: TRBV19; j_call: TRBJ2-1; cdr3_aa: CASSIFFRERGAFNEQFF; cdr3_nt: TGTGCCAGTAGTATTTTTTTCCGTGAGCGGGGGGCCTTTAATGAGCAGTTCTTC
clone_size: .; d_call: .; v_call: TRBV4-2; j_call: TRBJ2-7; cdr3_aa: CASSQPWSEQYF; cdr3_nt: TGTGCCAGCAGCCAGCCTTGGAGCGAGCAGTACTTC
clone_size: .; d_call: .; v_call: TRBV27; j_call: TRBJ1-2; cdr3_aa: CASSPSEAGGYTF; cdr3_nt: TGTGCCAGCAGTCCCAGTGAGGCGGGTGGCTACACCTTC
clone_size: .; d_call: .; v_call: TRBV6-2/TRBV6-3; j_call: TRBJ1-4; cdr3_aa: CASSYSAGTNMKKLFF; cdr3_nt: TGTGCCAGCAGTTACTCGGCCGGGACTAACATGAAAAAACTGTTTTTT
clone_size: .; d_call: TRBD1; v_call: TRBV7-8; j_call: TRBJ1-5; cdr3_aa: CASSPLQGSNQPQHF; cdr3_nt: TGTGCCAGCAGCCCACTACAGGGGAGCAATCAGCCCCAGCATTTT
clone_size: .; d_call: .; v_call: TRBV29-1; j_call: TRBJ2-5; cdr3_aa: CSPEILETQYF; cdr3_nt: TGCAGCCCGGAAATACTCGAGACCCAGTACTTC
clone_size: many; d_call: TRBD2; v_call: TRBV7-8; j_call: TRBJ2-1; cdr3_aa: CASSSTSASNEQFF; cdr3_nt: TGTGCCAGCAGCTCGACTAGCGCTAGCAATGAGCAGTTCTTC
clone_size: .; d_call: .; v_call: TRBV6-6; j_call: TRBJ2-2; cdr3_aa: CASRSSSGAGELFF; cdr3_nt: TGTGCCAGCAGGTCCTCCTCGGGGGCCGGGGAGCTGTTTTTT
clone_size: .; d_call: .; v_call: TRBV29-1; j_call: TRBJ2-3; cdr3_aa: CSVGPGTTSTDTQYF; cdr3_nt: TGCAGCGTTGGCCCCGGGACAACTAGCACAGATACGCAGTATTTT
clone_size: .; d_call: TRBD2; v_call: TRBV27; j_call: TRBJ2-1; cdr3_aa: CASSLSSGVGEQFF; cdr3_nt: TGTGCCAGCAGTTTATCTAGCGGGGTGGGTGAGCAGTTCTTC
clone_size: once; d_call: .; v_call: TRBV20-1; j_call: TRBJ1-2; cdr3_aa: CSAGPNYGYTF; cdr3_nt: TGCAGCGCGGGACCCAACTATGGCTACACCTTC
clone_size: .; d_call: .; v_call: TRBV4-2; j_call: TRBJ2-5; cdr3_aa: CASSPGGVGGGETQYF; cdr3_nt: TGTGCCAGCAGCCCAGGTGGAGTTGGAGGGGGCGAGACCCAGTACTTC
clone_size: .; d_call: .; v_call: TRBV28; j_call: TRBJ2-7; cdr3_aa: CASSPIPRSGAYYEQYF; cdr3_nt: TGTGCCAGCAGCCCCATCCCCCGGAGTGGGGCATACTACGAGCAGTACTTC
clone_size: .; d_call: .; v_call: TRBV2; j_call: TRBJ1-1; cdr3_aa: CASSAQGGNTEAFF; cdr3_nt: TGTGCCAGCAGCGCCCAGGGAGGGAACACTGAAGCTTTCTTT
clone_size: .; d_call: TRBD1; v_call: TRBV7-3; j_call: TRBJ1-6; cdr3_aa: CASSLQGQGINSPLHF; cdr3_nt: TGTGCCAGCAGCTTACAAGGACAGGGTATCAATTCACCCCTCCACTTT
clone_size: once; d_call: .; v_call: TRBV12-5; j_call: TRBJ2-7; cdr3_aa: CASGLSGEQYF; cdr3_nt: TGTGCTAGTGGTTTGAGCGGCGAGCAGTACTTC
clone_size: .; d_call: .; v_call: TRBV7-2; j_call: TRBJ1-2; cdr3_aa: CASSLVGGIYGYTF; cdr3_nt: TGTGCCAGCAGCTTAGTCGGGGGTATCTATGGCTACACCTTC
clone_size: .; d_call: .; v_call: TRBV3-1/TRBV3-2; j_call: TRBJ1-5; cdr3_aa: CASSQDLVKQPQHF; cdr3_nt: TGTGCCAGCAGCCAAGATCTCGTTAAACAGCCCCAGCATTTT
clone_size: .; d_call: TRBD1; v_call: TRBV2; j_call: TRBJ1-5; cdr3_aa: CASSWDRGRSQPQHF; cdr3_nt: TGTGCCAGCAGCTGGGACAGGGGGCGAAGTCAGCCCCAGCATTTT
clone_size: once; d_call: TRBD2; v_call: TRBV5-1; j_call: TRBJ2-3; cdr3_aa: CASSTGLGGGSTGDTQYF; cdr3_nt: TGCGCCAGCAGCACCGGACTTGGCGGGGGGTCCACCGGAGATACGCAGTATTTT
clone_size: .; d_call: .; v_call: TRBV3-1/TRBV3-2; j_call: TRBJ1-5; cdr3_aa: CASSQAWGSNQPQHF; cdr3_nt: TGTGCCAGCAGCCAAGCCTGGGGCAGCAATCAGCCCCAGCATTTT
clone_size: .; d_call: .; v_call: TRBV6-6; j_call: TRBJ1-1; cdr3_aa: CASSYSGQHTEAFF; cdr3_nt: TGTGCCAGCAGTTACTCGGGGCAGCACACTGAAGCTTTCTTT